This record concerns one T cell receptor beta chain sequence. Clones were read by immunoSEQ multiplex PCR, and TCRdb kept only the in-frame ones, dropping some. The sample consists of roughly 35,000 clones, 90% of them appearing once. The sample originates from a study of T cell changes during pregnancy in multiple sclerosis. Germline CDR1 reads MNHEY; CDR2 reads SMNVEV (reference sequence). The trim removed 11 bases at V and 1 base at J, leaving 6 bases unmatched. The CDR3 is made up of 13 amino acids. V usage is TRBV27 and J usage is TRBJ1-1, with TRBD1 matching over 8 bases. Source: CD8+ T cells from peripheral blood mononuclear cells, taken before pregnancy. The receptor was derived from a female donor with multiple sclerosis, enrolled in a pregnancy study. The CDR3 here is CAAGGRGNTEAFF. Written as DNA, the CDR3 is TGTGCCGCAGGGGGCAGGGGGAACACTGAAGCTTTCTTT.